Listed here are 9 T cell receptor beta chains from one sample, sequenced in a study of T cell responses to AZD1222 COVID-19 vaccine. Profiled with immunoSEQ multiplex PCR; TCRdb holds only in-frame clones, not every one. This table holds about 78,000 clones, over 80% found once. The sample consisted of peripheral blood, taken on day 0 of AZD1222 vaccination. These receptors were taken from an adult in good health.

The CDR3 loop reads CASSLAGRYNEQFF. Written as DNA, the CDR3 is TGTGCCAGCAGTCTAGCGGGGCGGTACAATGAGCAGTTCTTC. J is TRBJ2-1 and V is TRBV6-5; 9 bases match TRBD2. The CDR3 runs to 14 residues. The junction had 3 bases not matched to a gene; V was cut back by 5 bases and J by 4 bases. Germline V CDR1 and CDR2: MNHEY, SVGAGI.

The chain has TRBV20-1 and TRBJ2-7, with D uncertain. Between the trimmed V and J ends, which lost 0 bases and 6 bases, there was a span of 6 bases. The germline V gene encodes CDR1 DFQATT and CDR2 SNEGSKA (reference sequence). The CDR3 loop spans 11 amino acids. The CDR3 bases are TGCAGTGCTAGAGATCCGACCGAGCAGTACTTC. Translation: CSARDPTEQYF.

Only a few counts were recorded for this clone. V and J are TRBV9 and TRBJ2-1, with TRBD2 identical over 9 bases. CDR1 is SGDLS and CDR2 is YYNGEE in the germline V gene. This CDR3 spans 16 amino acids. The trim removed 0 bases at V and 4 bases at J, leaving 5 bases unmatched. This CDR3 is CASSVAAGGPYNEQFF. As DNA, the CDR3 is TGTGCCAGCAGCGTAGCGGCGGGAGGGCCATACAATGAGCAGTTCTTC.

This clone was seen a handful of times. The chain couples TRBV6-5 to TRBJ1-1; weak D call: TRBD1 (5 bases). This CDR3 is 14 amino acids long. Trimming took 0 bases from V and 1 from J, leaving 6 bases between them. Per the germline V gene, CDR1 is MNHEY and CDR2 is SVGAGI. Written as DNA, the CDR3 is TGTGCCAGCAGTTACTCCAGGGCGAACACTGAAGCTTTCTTT. This translates into CASSYSRANTEAFF.

This clone was observed once. The chain is built from TRBV7-2 and TRBJ1-5; 8 bases agree with TRBD1. V was pared by 5 bases and J by 4 bases, with 7 bases of the junction left unmatched. Germline loops: CDR1 SGHTA, CDR2 FQGNSA. The CDR3 sequence is 15 residues long. The CDR3 reads CASSAGQGGNQPQHF. CDR3 DNA sequence: TGTGCCAGCAGCGCCGGACAGGGAGGGAATCAGCCCCAGCATTTT.

This clone turned up a few times. CDR3 in amino acids: CASSSGTGKANYGYTF. CDR3 sequence (DNA): TGCGCCAGCAGCTCCGGGACAGGGAAGGCTAACTATGGCTACACCTTC. The chain employs TRBV5-1 and TRBJ1-2, with 9 positions matching TRBD1. The CDR3 is made up of 16 amino acids. Germline CDR1 reads SGHRS; CDR2 reads YFSETQ. V gave up 3 bases and J gave up 0 bases; unmatched junction bases: 6.

The V call is TRBV6-1, the J call TRBJ1-5, with 8 bases lining up with TRBD1. The length of the CDR3 is 14 residues. With V trimmed by 2 bases and J by 5 bases, 2 bases remained unmatched. Germline CDR1 MNHNS, CDR2 SASEGT. CDR3 loop: CASSEMTGDQPQHF. CDR3 bases: TGTGCCAGCAGTGAAATGACAGGGGATCAGCCCCAGCATTTT.

This chain joins TRBV4-2 and TRBJ1-2; D is unclear. Trimming removed 0 bases at V and 2 bases at J, with 13 bases between. Germline V CDR1 and CDR2: LGHNA, YNFKEQ. This CDR3 has 16 residues. This CDR3 reads CASSQDLSTPNYGYTF. CDR3 nucleotide sequence: TGTGCCAGCAGCCAAGATCTGAGCACACCGAACTATGGCTACACCTTC.

The sample holds one count of this clone. The V call is TRBV10-3, the J call TRBJ1-3, with TRBD1 as a possible D gene (6 bases). The V end was cut by 3 bases, the J end by 7 bases, with 13 bases between. The CDR3 covers 14 residues. Germline V gives CDR1 ENHRY, CDR2 SYGVKD. This CDR3 reads CAISDSGGRNTIYF. DNA of the CDR3: TGTGCCATCAGTGATAGCGGGGGCAGGAACACCATATATTTT.